This is a list of T cell receptor beta chains from one sample in a study of T cell responses to AZD1222 COVID-19 vaccine. Here immunoSEQ multiplex PCR was the method, and the copy in TCRdb shows in-frame clones only, minus some. The sample contains 120,000 to 150,000 clones, approximately 88% of which appear only once. The sample here was peripheral blood, taken on day 0 of AZD1222 vaccination. The receptors were gathered from an adult in good health. CDR3s include the opening cysteine and the closing phenylalanine or tryptophan. D genes are given only for firm matches. The listing skips clone size in some rows; elsewhere it reads once, few, many or a size class.

j_call,cdr3_length,clone_size,d_call,v_call,cdr3_nt,cdr3_aa
TRBJ1-1,13,few,NA,TRBV5-6,TGTGCCAGCAGCTGGCGGGGGAACACTGAAGCTTTCTTT,CASSWRGNTEAFF
TRBJ2-7,16,NA,TRBD2,TRBV3-1/TRBV3-2,TGTGCCAGCAGCCAAATTATAGCGGGAGTTGGCAACGAGCAGTACTTC,CASSQIIAGVGNEQYF
TRBJ2-1,15,NA,TRBD1,TRBV5-1,TGCGCCAGCAGCCGAGGGACAGGGTTCTACAATGAGCAGTTCTTC,CASSRGTGFYNEQFF
TRBJ2-1,21,NA,TRBD2,TRBV7-6,TGTGCCAGCAGTGGGGGCCGGTTCGGACTAGCGGGAGGGCCGGGAGACAATGAGCAGTTCTTC,CASSGGRFGLAGGPGDNEQFF
TRBJ1-2,15,NA,NA,TRBV3-1/TRBV3-2,TGTGCCAGCAGCCCAACCCAGGGAAGGAAGGAGGGCTACACCTTC,CASSPTQGRKEGYTF
TRBJ1-5,14,NA,NA,TRBV27,TGTGCCAGCAGTTTCCAGGACAGCAATCAGCCCCAGCATTTT,CASSFQDSNQPQHF
TRBJ1-1,13,NA,NA,TRBV28,TGTGCCAGCAGTTTTATGTGGAACACTGAAGCTTTCTTT,CASSFMWNTEAFF
TRBJ2-1,13,NA,NA,TRBV30,TGTGCCTGGAGCTTAGGGTCCTACAATGAGCAGTTCTTC,CAWSLGSYNEQFF
TRBJ2-7,14,NA,NA,TRBV7-9,TGTGCCAGCAGTTCGTGGGACCCCCCCCGCGAGCAGTACTTC,CASSSWDPPREQYF
TRBJ1-5,16,NA,NA,TRBV5-5,TGTGCCAGCAGCTTGGACGGCAGCTATAGCAATCAGCCCCAGCATTTT,CASSLDGSYSNQPQHF
TRBJ1-1,15,NA,TRBD1,TRBV7-6,TGTGCCAGCAGCGAGGACAGGGGAAGGGACACTGAAGCTTTCTTT,CASSEDRGRDTEAFF
TRBJ2-4,11,NA,NA,TRBV6-2/TRBV6-3,TGTGCCAGCAGCCTAGGGGGCATTCAGTACTTC,CASSLGGIQYF
TRBJ2-5,14,NA,NA,TRBV9,TGTGCCAGCAGCGTAGCGGGTTCCCAAGAGACCCAGTACTTC,CASSVAGSQETQYF
TRBJ1-5,12,few,NA,TRBV28,TGTGCTATTCTGGGGGGGGATCAGCCCCAGCATTTT,CAILGGDQPQHF
TRBJ2-2,12,NA,NA,TRBV7-8,TGTGCCAGCAGCCCTGACCACGGGGAGCTGTTTTTT,CASSPDHGELFF
TRBJ1-3,15,NA,TRBD1,TRBV16,TGTGCCAGCAGCCAACGACAGGGTATGCAGAACACCATATATTTT,CASSQRQGMQNTIYF
TRBJ2-1,16,NA,NA,TRBV6-4,TGTGCCAGCAGTGTTAACAGCCCGAGCTCCTACAATGAGCAGTTCTTC,CASSVNSPSSYNEQFF
TRBJ2-5,13,NA,NA,TRBV12-3/TRBV12-4,TGTGCCAGCAGTTTAGCTGGCGTTGAGACCCAGTACTTC,CASSLAGVETQYF
TRBJ1-1,12,once,TRBD1,TRBV11-3,TGTGCCAGCAGCTTTATCTCAGGGGGTGCTTTCTTT,CASSFISGGAFF
TRBJ1-2,12,once,NA,TRBV2,TGTGCCAGCAAGGGGGGCGATTATGGCTACACCTTC,CASKGGDYGYTF
TRBJ1-1,15,once,TRBD1,TRBV5-4,TGTGCCAGCAGCTTCTCGGCAGGGGGTGCCACTGAAGCTTTCTTT,CASSFSAGGATEAFF
TRBJ2-2,18,NA,TRBD2,TRBV7-9,TGTGCCAGCAGCTTAGATCGGGGACTAGGACCGAACACCGGGGAGCTGTTTTTT,CASSLDRGLGPNTGELFF